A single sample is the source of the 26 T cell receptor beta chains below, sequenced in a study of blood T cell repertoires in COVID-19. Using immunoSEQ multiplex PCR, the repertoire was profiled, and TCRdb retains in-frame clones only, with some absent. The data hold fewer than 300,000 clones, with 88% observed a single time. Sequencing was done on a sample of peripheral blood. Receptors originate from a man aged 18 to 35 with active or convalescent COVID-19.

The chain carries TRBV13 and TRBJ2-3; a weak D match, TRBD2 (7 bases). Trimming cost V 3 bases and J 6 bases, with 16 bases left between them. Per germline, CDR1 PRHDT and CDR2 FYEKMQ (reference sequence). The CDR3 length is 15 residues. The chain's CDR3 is CASSFAGARGDTQYF. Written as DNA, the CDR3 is TGTGCCAGCAGCTTTGCGGGGGCGAGGGGTGATACGCAGTATTTT. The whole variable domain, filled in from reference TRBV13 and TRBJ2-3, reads AAGVIQSPRHLIKEKRETATLKCYPIPRHDTVYWYQQGPGQDPQFLISFYEKMQSDKGSIPDRFSAQQFSDYHSELNMSSLELGDSALYFCASSFAGARGDTQYFGPGTRLTVL.

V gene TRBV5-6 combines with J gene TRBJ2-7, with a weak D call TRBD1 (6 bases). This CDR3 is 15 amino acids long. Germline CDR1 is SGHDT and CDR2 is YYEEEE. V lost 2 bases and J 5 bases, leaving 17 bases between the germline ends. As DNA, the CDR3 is TGTGCCAGCAGCTTCCCGTTAGGGGGTGTCCACGAGCAGTACTTC. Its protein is CASSFPLGGVHEQYF.

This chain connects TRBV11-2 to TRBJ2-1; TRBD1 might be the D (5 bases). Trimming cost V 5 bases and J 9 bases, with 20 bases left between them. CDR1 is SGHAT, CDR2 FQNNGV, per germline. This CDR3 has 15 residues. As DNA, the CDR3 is TGTGCCAGCAGCCCTGGGGCAGGGTTTTCCGCTGAGCAGTTCTTC. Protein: CASSPGAGFSAEQFF.

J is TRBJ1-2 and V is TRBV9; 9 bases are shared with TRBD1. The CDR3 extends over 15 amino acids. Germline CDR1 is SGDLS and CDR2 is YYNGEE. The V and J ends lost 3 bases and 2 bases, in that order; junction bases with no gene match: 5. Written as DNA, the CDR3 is TGTGCCAGCAGCGAATCCGGGACAGGGAACTATGGCTACACCTTC. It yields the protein CASSESGTGNYGYTF.

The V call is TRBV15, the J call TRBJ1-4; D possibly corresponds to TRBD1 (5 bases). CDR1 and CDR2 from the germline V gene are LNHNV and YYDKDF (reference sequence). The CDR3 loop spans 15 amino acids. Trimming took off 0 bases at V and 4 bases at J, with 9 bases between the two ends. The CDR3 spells CATSRDGQRNEKLFF. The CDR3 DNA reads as TGTGCCACCAGCAGAGATGGACAACGTAATGAAAAACTGTTTTTT. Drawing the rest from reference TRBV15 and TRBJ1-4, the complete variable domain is DAMVIQNPRYQVTQFGKPVTLSCSQTLNHNVMYWYQQKSSQAPKLLFHYYDKDFNNEADTPDNFQSRRPNTSFCFLDIRSPGLGDTAMYLCATSRDGQRNEKLFFGSGTQLSVL.

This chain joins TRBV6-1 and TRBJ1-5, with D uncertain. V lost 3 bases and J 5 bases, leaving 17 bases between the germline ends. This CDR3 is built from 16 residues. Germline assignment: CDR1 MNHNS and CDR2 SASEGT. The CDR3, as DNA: TGTGCCAGCAGTGACTATCCGGCGGGAGGTCATCAGCCCCAGCATTTT. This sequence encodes CASSDYPAGGHQPQHF.

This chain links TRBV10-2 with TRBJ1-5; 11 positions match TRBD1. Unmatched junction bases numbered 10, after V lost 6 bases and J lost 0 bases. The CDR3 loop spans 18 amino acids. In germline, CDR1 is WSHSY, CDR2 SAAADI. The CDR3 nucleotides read TGCGCCAGCAGCGACCGGGACAGGGGGTATTATAGCAATCAGCCCCAGCATTTT. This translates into CASSDRDRGYYSNQPQHF.

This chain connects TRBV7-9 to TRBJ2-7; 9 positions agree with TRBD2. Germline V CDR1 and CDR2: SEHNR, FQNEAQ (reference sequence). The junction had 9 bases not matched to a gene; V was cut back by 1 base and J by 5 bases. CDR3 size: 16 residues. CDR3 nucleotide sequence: TGTGCCAGCAGCTTAGTCGGGCTAGCGGGGCCCAACGAGCAGTACTTC. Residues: CASSLVGLAGPNEQYF.

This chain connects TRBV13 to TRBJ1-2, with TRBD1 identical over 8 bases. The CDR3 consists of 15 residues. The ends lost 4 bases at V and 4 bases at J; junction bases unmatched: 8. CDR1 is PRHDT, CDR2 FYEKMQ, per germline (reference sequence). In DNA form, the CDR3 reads TGTGCCAGCAGCTCCGGACAGGGAGGGGGCTATGGCTACACCTTC. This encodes CASSSGQGGGYGYTF.

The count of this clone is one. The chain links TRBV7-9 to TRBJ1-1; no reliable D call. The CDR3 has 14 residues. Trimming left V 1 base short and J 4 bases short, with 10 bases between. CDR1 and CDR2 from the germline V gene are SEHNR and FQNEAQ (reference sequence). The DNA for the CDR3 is TGTGCCAGCAGCTTAGGTCGGGAGCTCACTGAAGCTTTCTTT. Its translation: CASSLGRELTEAFF.

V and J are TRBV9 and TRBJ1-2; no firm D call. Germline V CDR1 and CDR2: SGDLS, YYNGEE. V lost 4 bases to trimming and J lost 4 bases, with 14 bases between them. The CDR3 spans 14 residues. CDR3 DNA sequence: TGTGCCAGCAGCCCTGGAAGCGGTCGCTATGGCTACACCTTC. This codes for CASSPGSGRYGYTF.

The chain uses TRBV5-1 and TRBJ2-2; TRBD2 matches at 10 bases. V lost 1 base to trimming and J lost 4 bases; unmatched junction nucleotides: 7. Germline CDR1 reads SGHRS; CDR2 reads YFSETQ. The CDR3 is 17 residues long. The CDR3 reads CASSLWASGGSTGELFF. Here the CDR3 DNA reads TGCGCCAGCAGCTTGTGGGCTAGCGGGGGTAGCACCGGGGAGCTGTTTTTT.

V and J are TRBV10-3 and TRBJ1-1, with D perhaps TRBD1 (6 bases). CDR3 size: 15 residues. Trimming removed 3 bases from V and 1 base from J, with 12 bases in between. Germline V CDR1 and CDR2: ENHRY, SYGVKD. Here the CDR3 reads CAISDVRGPNTEAFF. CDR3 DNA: TGTGCCATCAGTGACGTCAGGGGTCCGAACACTGAAGCTTTCTTT.

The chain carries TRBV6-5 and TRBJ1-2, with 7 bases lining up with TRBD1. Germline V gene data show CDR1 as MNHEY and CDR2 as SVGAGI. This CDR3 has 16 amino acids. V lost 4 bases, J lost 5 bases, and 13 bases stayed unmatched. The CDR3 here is CASSSRLDRFLYGYTF. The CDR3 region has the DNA TGTGCCAGCAGTTCCCGCTTGGACAGGTTCCTTTATGGCTACACCTTC.

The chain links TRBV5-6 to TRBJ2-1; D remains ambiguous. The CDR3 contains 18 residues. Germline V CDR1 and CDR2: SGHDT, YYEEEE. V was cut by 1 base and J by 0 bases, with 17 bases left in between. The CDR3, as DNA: TGTGCCAGCAGCTTGTTCGCCACGCCCTTTAGCTCCTACAATGAGCAGTTCTTC. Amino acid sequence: CASSLFATPFSSYNEQFF.

Written as DNA, the CDR3 is TGTGCCAGTAGTCAACAGCCGAACACTGAAGCTTTCTTT. As protein: CASSQQPNTEAFF. The chain is built from TRBV19 and TRBJ1-1; no firm D call. Deletions cut 5 bases from V and 1 base from J, with 8 bases between. Germline CDR1 reads LNHDA; CDR2 reads SQIVND (reference sequence). This CDR3 has 13 amino acids.

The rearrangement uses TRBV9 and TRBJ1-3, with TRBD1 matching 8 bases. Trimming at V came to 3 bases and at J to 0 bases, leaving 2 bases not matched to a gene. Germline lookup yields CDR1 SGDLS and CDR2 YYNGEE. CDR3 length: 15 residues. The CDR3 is CASSEGQDSGNTIYF. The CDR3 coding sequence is TGTGCCAGCAGCGAGGGACAGGACTCTGGAAACACCATATATTTT.

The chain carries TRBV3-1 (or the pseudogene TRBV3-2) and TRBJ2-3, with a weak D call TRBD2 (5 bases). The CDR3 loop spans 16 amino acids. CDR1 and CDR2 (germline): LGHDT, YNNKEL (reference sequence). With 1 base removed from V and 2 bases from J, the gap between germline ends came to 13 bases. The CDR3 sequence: CASSQATGLNTDTQYF. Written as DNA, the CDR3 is TGTGCCAGCAGCCAAGCGACGGGGTTAAACACAGATACGCAGTATTTT.

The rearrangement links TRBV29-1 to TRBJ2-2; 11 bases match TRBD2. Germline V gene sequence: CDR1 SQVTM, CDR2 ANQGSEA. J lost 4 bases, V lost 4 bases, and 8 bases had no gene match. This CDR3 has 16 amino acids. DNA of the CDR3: TGCAGCGTTGCGGTAGCGGGGGGGCTGAGCACCGGGGAGCTGTTTTTT. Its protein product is CSVAVAGGLSTGELFF.

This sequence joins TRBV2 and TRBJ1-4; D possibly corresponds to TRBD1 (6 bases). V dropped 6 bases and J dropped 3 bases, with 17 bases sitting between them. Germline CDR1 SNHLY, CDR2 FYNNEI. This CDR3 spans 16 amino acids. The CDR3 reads CASRKTGTGSNEKLFF. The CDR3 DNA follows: TGTGCCAGCAGGAAGACAGGTACCGGCTCTAATGAAAAACTGTTTTTT.

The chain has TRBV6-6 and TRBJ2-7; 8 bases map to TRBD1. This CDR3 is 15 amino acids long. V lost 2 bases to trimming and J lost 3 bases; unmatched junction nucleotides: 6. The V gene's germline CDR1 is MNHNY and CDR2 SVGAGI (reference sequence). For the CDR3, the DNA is TGTGCCAGCAGTTACGGACAGGGAATCTTCTACGAGCAGTACTTC. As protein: CASSYGQGIFYEQYF.

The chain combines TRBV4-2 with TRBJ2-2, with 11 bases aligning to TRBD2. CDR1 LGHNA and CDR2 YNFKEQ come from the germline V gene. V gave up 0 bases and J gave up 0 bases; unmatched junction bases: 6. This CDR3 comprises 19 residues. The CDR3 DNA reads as TGTGCCAGCAGCCAAGACTGGCTAGCGGGGGGTCCGAACACCGGGGAGCTGTTTTTT. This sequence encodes CASSQDWLAGGPNTGELFF.

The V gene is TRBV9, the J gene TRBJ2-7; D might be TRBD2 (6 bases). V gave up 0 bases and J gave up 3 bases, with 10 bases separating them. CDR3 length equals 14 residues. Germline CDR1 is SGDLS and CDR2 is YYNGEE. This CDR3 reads CASSVGTGVYEQYF. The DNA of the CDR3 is TGTGCCAGCAGCGTAGGGACGGGGGTCTACGAGCAGTACTTC.

CDR3 in DNA: TGTGCCAGCAGCTCCCCAGCTAACTATGGCTACACCTTC. Translation: CASSSPANYGYTF. This chain joins TRBV5-4 and TRBJ1-2; D remains ambiguous. The length of the CDR3 is 13 residues. V was shortened by 3 bases and J by 0 bases, with 6 bases between the two germline ends. Germline values: CDR1 SGHNT, CDR2 YYREEE (reference sequence).

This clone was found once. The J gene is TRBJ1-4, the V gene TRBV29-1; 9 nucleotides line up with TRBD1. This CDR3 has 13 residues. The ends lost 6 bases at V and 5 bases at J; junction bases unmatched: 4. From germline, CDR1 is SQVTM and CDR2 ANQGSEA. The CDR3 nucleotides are TGCAGCGTCCTGGGACAGGGAAATGAAAAACTGTTTTTT. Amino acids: CSVLGQGNEKLFF.

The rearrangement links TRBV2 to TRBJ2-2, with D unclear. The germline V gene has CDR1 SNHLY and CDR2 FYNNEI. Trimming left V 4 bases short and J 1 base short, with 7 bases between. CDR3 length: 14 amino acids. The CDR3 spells CASSGTVNTGELFF. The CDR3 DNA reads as TGTGCCAGCAGTGGAACGGTGAACACCGGGGAGCTGTTTTTT.